The 11 T cell receptor beta chains in this list originate from one sample, sequenced in a study of blood T cells in healthy people across ages. A second 7 to 11 cycle PCR used barcoded and J-beta primers. One entry per CDR3 protein, called by TCRdb with MiXCR from the 5' RACE reads. This sample yields about 780,000 distinct CDR3 sequences, of which approximately 59% are seen a single time; 28% belongs to the top ten. Sequencing was performed on blood. The receptors here all came from a man aged 25 to 40 in good health.

The chain combines TRBV14 with TRBJ2-1, with TRBD2 matching over 15 bases. The junction had 4 bases not matched to a gene; V was cut back by 4 bases and J by 0 bases. CDR3 size: 18 residues. From germline, CDR1 is SGHDN and CDR2 FVKESK. The CDR3 region is CASSLGLAGGYSYNEQFF. CDR3 bases: TGTGCCAGCAGCCTGGGACTAGCGGGGGGCTACTCCTACAATGAGCAGTTCTTC.

The chain couples TRBV25-1 to TRBJ2-5; D is possibly TRBD2 (5 bases). Germline CDR1 reads MGHDK; CDR2 reads SYGVNS. The CDR3 runs 8 residues. V lost 11 bases and J lost 11, with 9 bases in between. As DNA, the CDR3 is TGTGCCGCTCGCGGGCAGTACTTC. It encodes CAARGQYF.

The rearrangement joins TRBV4-3 to TRBJ2-7; the D is unclear. Germline assignment: CDR1 LGHNA and CDR2 YSLEER. V lost 2 bases to trimming and J lost 1 base, with 9 bases between them. This CDR3 contains 14 residues. The CDR3 nucleotides are TGCGCCAGCAGCCAAAAGGGTAGATCCTACGAGCAGTACTTC. Translating it yields CASSQKGRSYEQYF.

The chain is built from TRBV20-1 and TRBJ1-4, with TRBD1 as a possible D gene (5 bases). Germline CDR1 reads DFQATT; CDR2 reads SNEGSKA (reference sequence). The ends were cut back, 4 bases at V and 7 bases at J, with 13 bases in the middle. The CDR3 contains 13 residues. CDR3 residues: CSATGFQFEKLFF. DNA for the CDR3: TGCAGTGCTACAGGGTTTCAGTTTGAAAAACTGTTTTTT.

About this clonotype: An end of the junction does not agree with germline; a read error may underlie this. V usage is TRBV10-3 and J usage is TRBJ2-4; no firm D call. The DNA end lines up better with TRBJ2-7; the J call may be wrong. The CDR3 is 15 residues long. Germline V gene data show CDR1 as ENHRY and CDR2 as SYGVKD. In DNA, the CDR3 is TGTGCCACCAGTGACTCCCGGAAGAATGACTACGAGCAGTACTTC. It yields the protein CATSDSRKNDYEQYF.

The CDR3 DNA reads TGTGCCAGCAGCGGACCAGGAGGGGTAAAGGGTAACGACGAGCAGTACTTC. Translating gives CASSGPGGVKGNDEQYF. The chain has TRBV9 and TRBJ2-5; tentatively, D is TRBD2 (6 bases). Gene TRBJ2-7 matches the end of the DNA better, so the J call may be wrong. CDR3 size: 17 residues. Germline CDR1 and CDR2: SGDLS and YYNGEE.

The chain employs TRBV24-1 and TRBJ2-1; D call uncertain. The assigned J gene may be wrong: the sequence end matches TRBJ2-7 better. Looked up from germline, CDR1 is KGHDR and CDR2 is SFDVKD. This CDR3 is built from 13 residues. CDR3 sequence: CATGSSSYNEQYF. In DNA, the CDR3 is TGTGCCACGGGATCCAGCTCCTACAATGAGCAGTACTTC.

V and J are TRBV5-8 and TRBJ2-5; D may be TRBD1 (5 bases). Matching the DNA end better, TRBJ2-7 makes the J call doubtful. This CDR3 contains 13 residues. Germline CDR1 and CDR2: SGHTS and YDEGEE. The CDR3: CASSPPWGGEQYF. The DNA of the CDR3 is TGTGCCAGCAGCCCCCCGTGGGGCGGCGAGCAGTACTTC.

The V and J genes are TRBV27 and TRBJ1-2; D not certain. Deletions cut 0 bases from V and 4 bases from J, with 9 bases between. Germline-derived CDR1 and CDR2 are MNHEY and SMNVEV (reference sequence). The CDR3 is 14 residues long. CDR3 sequence reads: CASSLSTVSYGYTF. The CDR3 DNA reads TGTGCCAGCAGTTTATCGACCGTTAGCTATGGCTACACCTTC.

The V and J genes are TRBV2 and TRBJ2-1, with 11 nucleotides matching TRBD2. J was trimmed by 7 bases and V by 5 bases; bases with no gene match: 7. Germline CDR1 is SNHLY and CDR2 is FYNNEI. The CDR3 runs to 15 residues. The CDR3 loop reads CASSYLAGGLNEQFF. The CDR3 DNA follows: TGTGCCAGCAGTTACTTAGCGGGGGGGCTTAATGAGCAGTTCTTC.

The rearrangement links TRBV12-3 or TRBV12-4 to TRBJ1-1; TRBD1 matches 12 bases. The trim removed 5 bases at V and 5 bases at J, leaving 3 bases unmatched. The CDR3 has 14 residues. For the CDR3, the DNA is TGTGCCAGCAGTCGGGACAGGGGGCCTACTGAAGCTTTCTTT. This sequence encodes CASSRDRGPTEAFF.